What follows describes a single T cell receptor beta chain. Antigen unknown. These data belong to a study of OX40 agonist ivuxolimab in advanced cancers. Study in general: Among those enrolled, mean age was about 60 years (range roughly 23 to 90) and approximately 83% were male.

The repertoire was sequenced with immunoSEQ multiplex PCR; TCRdb's copy has only in-frame clones and lacks some. Here the sample spans around 66,000 clones, around 85% being singletons. Blood sampling was done at baseline, cycle 4 day 1, and cycle 7 day 1. Broader study findings: Expanded clones were, on average, more numerous among CD8+ T cells than CD4+. A proportion of nonresponders additionally exhibited low normalized T-cell clonal expansion.

Sequencing used CD4+ or CD8+ T cells sorted from blood, obtained in a trial of the OX40 agonist ivuxolimab. This receptor was taken from an adult with an advanced solid tumor such as melanoma, head and neck, liver or kidney cancer.

Written as DNA, the CDR3 is TGTGCCTGGAGTCTCGGGAGTGATCAGCCCCAGCATTTT. This codes for CAWSLGSDQPQHF. This chain links TRBV30 with TRBJ1-5, with D unresolved. CDR3 length: 13 amino acids. V was cut by 2 bases and J by 5 bases, with 10 bases left in between. Germline V gives CDR1 GTSNPN, CDR2 SVGIG (reference sequence).